The rows below give T cell receptor beta chains drawn from one sample of a study of early T cells in non-severe SARS-CoV-2 infection. TCRdb re-called the 5' RACE reads with MiXCR, one entry per CDR3 protein. This table has roughly 81,000 distinct CDR3 sequences, roughly 5.7% appearing once. Sequenced input: whole blood. These receptors were taken from an adult who was a healthcare worker with PCR-confirmed SARS-CoV-2 infection or an uninfected control (not recorded which). The CDR3 runs from the conserved cysteine through the conserved F or W. The D gene is left open where the match is weak. Not every row has a clone size; where given, it reads once, few, many or a size class.

v_call	clone_size	j_call	d_call	cdr3_aa	cdr3_nt
TRBV6-2/TRBV6-3	few	TRBJ2-1	TRBD2	CASSYSGTISYNEQFF	TGTGCCAGCAGTTACTCCGGGACTATCTCCTACAATGAGCAGTTCTTC
TRBV2	few	TRBJ2-7	-	CASSEQGKQYF	TGTGCCAGCAGTGAACAGGGGAAGCAGTACTTC
TRBV7-2	many	TRBJ2-7	TRBD2	CASSKGRGGRYEQYF	TGTGCCAGCAGCAAGGGCCGGGGGGGCCGTTACGAGCAGTACTTC
TRBV20-1	many	TRBJ1-2	-	CSASSKNYGYTF	TGCAGTGCTAGTTCCAAGAACTATGGCTACACCTTC
TRBV20-1	few	TRBJ2-3	-	CSARGPFGVADTQYF	TGCAGTGCTAGAGGGCCCTTTGGGGTCGCAGATACGCAGTATTTT
TRBV12-3/TRBV12-4	few	TRBJ2-5	TRBD2	CASRIAGGPETQYF	TGTGCCAGCAGGATAGCGGGAGGGCCGGAGACCCAGTACTTC
TRBV20-1	-	TRBJ2-1	-	CSASVGYNEQFF	TGCAGTGCTAGCGTAGGGTACAATGAGCAGTTCTTC
TRBV7-2	-	TRBJ1-5	-	CASSLAPGGRAQPQHF	TGTGCCAGCAGCTTAGCTCCGGGAGGAAGGGCTCAGCCCCAGCATTTT
TRBV10-2	many	TRBJ2-1	-	CASSFPGAGEQFF	TGCGCCAGCAGCTTCCCGGGGGCCGGGGAGCAGTTCTTC
TRBV5-1	few	TRBJ2-1	-	CASSLATFSYNEQFF	TGCGCCAGCAGCTTGGCCACATTCTCCTACAATGAGCAGTTCTTC
TRBV20-1	many	TRBJ1-6	-	CSASSGLIHSPLHF	TGCAGTGCTTCGTCAGGGTTGATTCATTCACCCCTCCACTTT
TRBV6-5	many	TRBJ1-2	-	CASSYKEGYGYTF	TGTGCCAGCAGTTACAAAGAAGGCTATGGCTACACCTTC
TRBV20-1	-	TRBJ2-2	-	CSASSPNTGELFF	TGCAGTGCTAGTTCCCCGAACACCGGGGAGCTGTTTTTT
TRBV20-1	many	TRBJ1-2	-	CSALSGTDSNYGYTF	TGCAGTGCCCTCTCCGGGACGGACTCTAACTATGGCTACACCTTC
TRBV20-1	many	TRBJ2-5	-	CSAVRGAGAQETQYF	TGCAGTGCTGTCCGGGGGGCGGGGGCCCAAGAGACCCAGTACTTC
TRBV6-5	many	TRBJ2-7	TRBD1	CASSRDSNYEQYF	TGTGCCAGCAGTAGGGACAGTAACTACGAGCAGTACTTC
TRBV29-1	many	TRBJ2-7	TRBD1	CSVTGTGFGEQYF	TGCAGCGTGACCGGGACAGGCTTCGGCGAGCAGTACTTC
TRBV12-3/TRBV12-4	many	TRBJ1-1	-	CASSLQKNTEAFF	TGTGCCAGCAGTCTTCAGAAAAACACTGAAGCTTTCTTT
TRBV19	-	TRBJ2-2	-	CASSIRVSENTGELFF	TGTGCCAGTAGTATTAGGGTTAGCGAGAACACCGGGGAGCTGTTTTTT
TRBV5-1	few	TRBJ1-6	-	CASSPTYGNSPLHF	TGCGCCAGCAGCCCAACTTACGGAAATTCACCCCTCCACTTT
TRBV7-2	many	TRBJ2-2	TRBD2	CASSLAIAGWTGELFF	TGTGCCAGCAGCTTAGCGATAGCGGGGTGGACCGGGGAGCTGTTTTTT
TRBV7-8	many	TRBJ1-1	-	CASSTGQLEAFF	TGTGCCAGCAGCACCGGACAGCTTGAAGCTTTCTTT
TRBV7-2	-	TRBJ1-5	-	CASSPQQYSNQPQHF	TGTGCCAGCAGCCCCCAGCAGTATAGCAATCAGCCCCAGCATTTT
TRBV9	many	TRBJ2-7	-	CASSDPQGHEQYF	TGTGCCAGCAGCGATCCACAGGGCCACGAGCAGTACTTC
TRBV7-2	many	TRBJ2-1	TRBD2	CASSLARDYYNEQFF	TGTGCCAGCAGCTTAGCGCGGGACTATTACAATGAGCAGTTCTTC
TRBV3-1	-	TRBJ2-7	TRBD2	CASSQGVSGRAYEQYF	TGTGCCAGCAGCCAAGGGGTTAGCGGGAGAGCCTACGAGCAGTACTTC
TRBV7-9	many	TRBJ1-1	-	CASSLAPAGTEAFF	TGTGCCAGCAGCTTAGCGCCGGCAGGGACTGAAGCTTTCTTT
TRBV2	many	TRBJ2-2	-	CASSVDLGELFF	TGTGCCAGCAGTGTTGACCTCGGGGAGCTGTTTTTT
TRBV10-3	many	TRBJ2-1	TRBD1	CAISDSPGTGNNEQFF	TGTGCCATCAGTGATTCACCCGGGACAGGGAACAATGAGCAGTTCTTC
TRBV29-1	few	TRBJ2-7	-	CSVEVESGGEQYF	TGCAGCGTTGAGGTAGAAAGTGGGGGGGAGCAGTACTTC
TRBV6-2/TRBV6-3	many	TRBJ1-6	-	CASTEETYSPLHF	TGTGCCAGCACCGAAGAGACCTATTCACCCCTCCACTTT
TRBV5-5	-	TRBJ1-1	TRBD1	CASSFTGGMNTEAFF	TGTGCCAGCAGCTTCACAGGGGGTATGAACACTGAAGCTTTCTTT
TRBV2	few	TRBJ1-1	-	CASIEGTEAFF	TGTGCCAGCATCGAGGGTACCGAAGCTTTCTTT
TRBV7-9	few	TRBJ1-1	-	CASSLEFGSAEAFF	TGTGCCAGCAGCTTAGAATTTGGTAGCGCTGAAGCTTTCTTT
TRBV24-1	many	TRBJ2-7	-	CATSDLQRQSSYEQYF	TGTGCCACCAGTGATTTGCAAAGACAGTCCTCCTACGAGCAGTACTTC
TRBV7-2	-	TRBJ2-1	TRBD2	CASSRTSGKNEQFF	TGTGCCAGCAGCAGGACTAGCGGGAAAAATGAGCAGTTCTTC
TRBV5-4	many	TRBJ2-7	TRBD1	CASSFDRGTYEQYF	TGTGCCAGCAGCTTCGACAGGGGAACCTACGAGCAGTACTTC
TRBV5-1	-	TRBJ2-3	TRBD2	CASSWSGTTARDTQYF	TGCGCCAGCAGCTGGAGCGGGACTACCGCCCGAGATACGCAGTATTTT
TRBV18	few	TRBJ1-3	-	CASSPNGYKGNTIYF	TGTGCCAGCTCACCAAACGGGTACAAAGGAAACACCATATATTTT